This TCR beta chain was documented in a study of shared clonotypes between healthy human individuals. Overall study findings and caveats: The sharing of about 5% of naive CD4 clonotypes was seen across a few donors. Memory subsets generally showed smaller estimated richness than naive subsets did.

A word on this clone: The antigen is unknown.

The CDR3 spans 15 residues. Germline lookup yields CDR1 SGHRS and CDR2 YFSETQ. V lost 4 bases, J lost 7 bases, and 7 bases stayed unmatched. Every one of the donors was a Caucasian adult that lived in Nashville, Tennessee. CD45RA-negative memory and CD45RA+ naive subsets were split from the CD4+ cells. Sequencing was performed with immunoSEQ multiplex PCR; in TCRdb, only in-frame clones are kept and a portion is missing. The table shows about 1.1 million clones, with roughly 77% occurring only once. The TCR originated in a man between 18 and 29 years old in good health. Some clones in this sample may be carry-over from other donors' samples. The J gene is TRBJ1-6, the V gene TRBV5-1; 8 bases are a match to TRBD1. Sequencing was done on a sample of memory CD4+ T cells from PBMCs. Subset described: CD45RA-negative fraction. CDR3 loop: CASSVDRVSNSPLHF. The CDR3 DNA reads TGCGCCAGCAGCGTGGACAGGGTCTCGAATTCACCCCTCCACTTT.